The source of this TCR beta chain is a study of blood T cell repertoires in COVID-19. Study summary: Sources were T cells, B-cell-depleted T cells, or PBMCs; the material itself was cDNA or gDNA.

CDR1 SNHLY and CDR2 FYNNEI come from the germline V gene. V was pared by 4 bases and J by 1 base, with 2 bases of the junction left unmatched. The CDR3 extends over 16 amino acids. Measured with immunoSEQ multiplex PCR; TCRdb has only the in-frame clones, and not every one. Of more than 95,000 clones in the sample, 84% were seen once. The chain couples TRBV2 to TRBJ2-1, with 12 bases identical to TRBD2. The TCR originated in a man aged 55 to 70 with acute or convalescent COVID-19. Sequences were obtained from peripheral blood. The DNA of the CDR3 is TGTGCCAGCAGTGTGACTAGCGGGAGTTCCTACAATGAGCAGTTCTTC. Translated, it gives CASSVTSGSSYNEQFF.